The sequence of this T cell receptor beta chain was determined in a study of blood T cell repertoires in COVID-19. The overall study: Whether acute or convalescent, the COVID-19 samples came from the United States, Italy and Spain.

In germline, CDR1 is SGDLS, CDR2 YYNGEE. CDR3 length: 15 amino acids. Trimming took 2 bases from V and 0 from J, leaving 8 bases between them. The table came from immunoSEQ multiplex PCR; TCRdb's copy has only in-frame clones and leaves some out. The data show some 80,000 clones, with approximately 81% seen just once and roughly 9.8% held by the top ten. The sample was peripheral blood. The TCR sequence derives from a man aged 55 to 70 with COVID-19, enrolled during active disease. This chain uses TRBV9 with TRBJ1-4; perhaps TRBD1 as D (5 bases). CDR3 in DNA: TGTGCCAGCAGCGTCGGGGGGACAACTAATGAAAAACTGTTTTTT. Translating it yields CASSVGGTTNEKLFF.